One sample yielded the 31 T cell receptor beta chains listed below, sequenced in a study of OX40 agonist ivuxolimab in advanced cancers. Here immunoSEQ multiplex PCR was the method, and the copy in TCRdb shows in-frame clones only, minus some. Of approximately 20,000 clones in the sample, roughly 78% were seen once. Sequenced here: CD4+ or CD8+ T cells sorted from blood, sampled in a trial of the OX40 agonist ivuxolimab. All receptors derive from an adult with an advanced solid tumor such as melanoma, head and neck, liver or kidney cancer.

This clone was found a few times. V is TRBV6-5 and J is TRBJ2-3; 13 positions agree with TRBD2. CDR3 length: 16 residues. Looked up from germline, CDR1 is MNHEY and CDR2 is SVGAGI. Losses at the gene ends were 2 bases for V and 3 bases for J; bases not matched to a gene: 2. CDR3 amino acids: CASSYGTSGTTDTQYF. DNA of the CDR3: TGTGCCAGCAGTTACGGGACTAGCGGGACGACAGATACGCAGTATTTT.

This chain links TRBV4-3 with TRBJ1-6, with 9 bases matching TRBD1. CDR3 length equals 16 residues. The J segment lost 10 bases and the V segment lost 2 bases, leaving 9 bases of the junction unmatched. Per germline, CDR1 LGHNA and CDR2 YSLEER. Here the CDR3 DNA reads TGCGCCAGCAGCCAAAGAGGGACAGGGTGGCGGTCACCCCTCCACTTT. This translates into CASSQRGTGWRSPLHF.

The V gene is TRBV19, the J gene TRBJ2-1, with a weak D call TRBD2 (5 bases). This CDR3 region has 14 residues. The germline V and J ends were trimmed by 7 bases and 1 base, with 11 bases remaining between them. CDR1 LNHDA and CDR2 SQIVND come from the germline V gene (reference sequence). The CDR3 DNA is TGTGCCAGTACCCCGAGAGGGTCCTACAATGAGCAGTTCTTC. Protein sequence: CASTPRGSYNEQFF.

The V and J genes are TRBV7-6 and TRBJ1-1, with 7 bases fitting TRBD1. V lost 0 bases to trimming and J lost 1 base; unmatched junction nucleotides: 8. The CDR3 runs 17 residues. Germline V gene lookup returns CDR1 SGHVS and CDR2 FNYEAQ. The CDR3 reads CASSLAPRGYGNTEAFF. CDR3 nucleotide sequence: TGTGCCAGCAGCTTAGCCCCCAGGGGGTATGGGAACACTGAAGCTTTCTTT.

In DNA form, the CDR3 reads TGTGCCAGCAGCTCTGGAGGCTACAATGAGCAGTTCTTC. This encodes CASSSGGYNEQFF. The gene calls are TRBV9 and TRBJ2-1, with D perhaps TRBD2 (5 bases). The CDR3 is 13 amino acids. V shed 4 bases and J shed 3 bases, with 8 bases lying between them. Germline V gene sequence: CDR1 SGDLS, CDR2 YYNGEE.

As DNA, the CDR3 is TGTGCCAGCAGTTTGGGACAGCCTGATAATTCACCCCTCCACTTT. Translation: CASSLGQPDNSPLHF. The chain is built from TRBV6-6 and TRBJ1-6; 7 bases are shared with TRBD1. The CDR3 spans 15 residues. The V gene's germline CDR1 is MNHNY and CDR2 SVGAGI (reference sequence). The V segment lost 4 bases and the J segment 5 bases; nucleotides outside the gene matches: 5.

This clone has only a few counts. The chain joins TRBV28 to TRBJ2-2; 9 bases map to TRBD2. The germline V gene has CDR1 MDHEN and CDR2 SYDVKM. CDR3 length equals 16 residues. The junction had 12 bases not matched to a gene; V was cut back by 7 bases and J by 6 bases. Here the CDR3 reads CASTQPGTSLAGELFF. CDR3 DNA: TGTGCCAGCACCCAACCCGGGACTAGCCTCGCCGGGGAGCTGTTTTTT.

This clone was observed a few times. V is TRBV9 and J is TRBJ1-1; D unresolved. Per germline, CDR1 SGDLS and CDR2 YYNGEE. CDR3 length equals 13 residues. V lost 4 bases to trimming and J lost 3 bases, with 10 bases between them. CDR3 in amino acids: CASSPSKYTEAFF. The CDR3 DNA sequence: TGTGCCAGCAGCCCAAGCAAGTACACTGAAGCTTTCTTT.

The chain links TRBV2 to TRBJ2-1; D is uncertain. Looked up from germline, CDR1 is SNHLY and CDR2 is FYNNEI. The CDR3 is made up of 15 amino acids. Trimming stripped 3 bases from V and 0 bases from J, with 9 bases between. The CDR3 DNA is TGTGCCAGCAGTGACGGTCTTAACTCCTACAATGAGCAGTTCTTC. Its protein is CASSDGLNSYNEQFF.

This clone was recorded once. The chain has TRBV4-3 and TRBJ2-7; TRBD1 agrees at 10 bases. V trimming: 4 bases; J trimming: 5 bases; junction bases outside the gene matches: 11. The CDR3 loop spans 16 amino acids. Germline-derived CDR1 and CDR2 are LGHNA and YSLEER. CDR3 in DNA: TGCGCCAGCAGCCCGCAACTCACCGGGACAGGGGACGAGCAGTACTTC. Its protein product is CASSPQLTGTGDEQYF.

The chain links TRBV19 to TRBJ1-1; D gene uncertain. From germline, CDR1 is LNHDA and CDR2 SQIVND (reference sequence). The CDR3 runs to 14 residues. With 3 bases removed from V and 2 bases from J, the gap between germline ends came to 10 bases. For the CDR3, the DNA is TGTGCCAGTAGTATCAAGGGAGCAAACACTGAAGCTTTCTTT. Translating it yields CASSIKGANTEAFF.

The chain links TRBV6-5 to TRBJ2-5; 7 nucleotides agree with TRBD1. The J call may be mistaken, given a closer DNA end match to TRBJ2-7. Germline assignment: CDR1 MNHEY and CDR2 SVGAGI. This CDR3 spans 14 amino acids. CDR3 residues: CASSYSGQVYEQYF. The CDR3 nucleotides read TGTGCCAGCAGTTACTCCGGACAGGTATACGAGCAGTACTTC.

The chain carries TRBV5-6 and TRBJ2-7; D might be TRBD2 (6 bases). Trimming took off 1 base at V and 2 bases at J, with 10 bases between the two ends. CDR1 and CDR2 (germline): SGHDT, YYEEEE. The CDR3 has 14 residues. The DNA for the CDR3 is TGTGCCAGCAGCTTGTCTAGCGTAACCTACGAGCAGTACTTC. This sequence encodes CASSLSSVTYEQYF. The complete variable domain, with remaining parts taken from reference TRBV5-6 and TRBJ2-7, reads DAGVTQSPTHLIKTRGQQVTLRCSPKSGHDTVSWYQQALGQGPQFIFQYYEEEERQRGNFPDRFSGHQFPNYSSELNVNALLLGDSALYLCASSLSSVTYEQYFGPGTRLTVT.

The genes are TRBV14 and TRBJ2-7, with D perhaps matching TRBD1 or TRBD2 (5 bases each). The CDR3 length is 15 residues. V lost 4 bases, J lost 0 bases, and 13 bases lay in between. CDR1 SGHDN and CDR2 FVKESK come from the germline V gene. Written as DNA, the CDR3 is TGTGCCAGCAGCCCCGGGGACGGAAGCTCCTACGAGCAGTACTTC. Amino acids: CASSPGDGSSYEQYF.

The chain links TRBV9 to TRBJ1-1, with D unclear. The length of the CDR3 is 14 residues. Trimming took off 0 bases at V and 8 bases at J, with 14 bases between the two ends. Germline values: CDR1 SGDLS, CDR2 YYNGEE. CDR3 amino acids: CASSVATVPREAFF. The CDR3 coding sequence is TGTGCCAGCAGCGTAGCAACGGTTCCGAGAGAAGCTTTCTTT.

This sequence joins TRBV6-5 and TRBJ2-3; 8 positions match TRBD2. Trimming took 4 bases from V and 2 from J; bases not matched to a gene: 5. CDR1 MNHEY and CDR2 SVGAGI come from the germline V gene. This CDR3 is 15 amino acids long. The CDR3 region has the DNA TGTGCCAGCAGTTTTCTGCGGGGGGCCACAGATACGCAGTATTTT. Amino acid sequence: CASSFLRGATDTQYF.

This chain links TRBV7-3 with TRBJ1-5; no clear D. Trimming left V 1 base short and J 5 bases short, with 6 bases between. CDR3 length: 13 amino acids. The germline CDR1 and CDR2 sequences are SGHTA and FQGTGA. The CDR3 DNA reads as TGTGCCAGCAGCTTAAGTCAGGATCAGCCCCAGCATTTT. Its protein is CASSLSQDQPQHF.

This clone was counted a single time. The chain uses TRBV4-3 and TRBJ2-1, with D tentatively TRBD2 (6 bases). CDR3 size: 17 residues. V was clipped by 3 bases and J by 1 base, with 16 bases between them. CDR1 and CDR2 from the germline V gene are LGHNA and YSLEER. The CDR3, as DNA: TGCGCCAGCAGCCATTCCGGGCGGGGCCAATCCTACAATGAGCAGTTCTTC. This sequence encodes CASSHSGRGQSYNEQFF.

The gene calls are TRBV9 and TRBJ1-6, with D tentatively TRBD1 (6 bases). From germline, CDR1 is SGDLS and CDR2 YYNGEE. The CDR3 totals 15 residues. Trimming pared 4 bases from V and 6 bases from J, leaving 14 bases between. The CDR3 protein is CASSSTVQGNSPLHF. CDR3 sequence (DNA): TGTGCCAGCAGCTCCACGGTACAGGGTAATTCACCCCTCCACTTT.

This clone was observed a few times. CDR3 region: CASSLGPWGNQPQHF. The CDR3 nucleotides are TGTGCCAGCAGTTTAGGTCCTTGGGGCAATCAGCCCCAGCATTTT. The chain employs TRBV27 and TRBJ1-5, with D unresolved. CDR3 size: 15 residues. Germline V gives CDR1 MNHEY, CDR2 SMNVEV (reference sequence). The V gene lost 2 bases and the J gene lost 2 bases, with 10 bases spanning the gap.

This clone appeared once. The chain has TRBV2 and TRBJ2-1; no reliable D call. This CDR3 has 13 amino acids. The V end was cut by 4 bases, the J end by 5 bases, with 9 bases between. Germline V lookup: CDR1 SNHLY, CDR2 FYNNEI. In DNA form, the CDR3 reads TGTGCCAGCAGTGTGGCTACCAACAATGAGCAGTTCTTC. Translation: CASSVATNNEQFF.

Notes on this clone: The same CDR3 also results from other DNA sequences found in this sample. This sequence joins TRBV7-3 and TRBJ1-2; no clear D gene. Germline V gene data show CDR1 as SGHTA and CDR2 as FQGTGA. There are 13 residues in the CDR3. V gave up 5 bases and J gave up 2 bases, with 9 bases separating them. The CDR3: CASSPDGNYGYTF. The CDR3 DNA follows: TGTGCCAGCAGCCCCGACGGAAACTATGGCTACACCTTC.

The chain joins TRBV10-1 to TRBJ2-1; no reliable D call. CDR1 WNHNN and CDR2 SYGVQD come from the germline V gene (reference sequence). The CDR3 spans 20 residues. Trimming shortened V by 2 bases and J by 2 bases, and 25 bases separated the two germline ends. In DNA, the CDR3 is TGCGCCAGCAGTGAGGGTTCTGTGGACCTGGAGACCTTAGCCTACAATGAGCAGTTCTTC. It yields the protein CASSEGSVDLETLAYNEQFF.

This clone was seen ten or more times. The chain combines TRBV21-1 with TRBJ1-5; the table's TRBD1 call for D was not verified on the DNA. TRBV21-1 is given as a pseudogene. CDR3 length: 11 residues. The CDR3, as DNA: TGTGCCAGCAGCAAGGGCCAGGCCCAGCATTTT. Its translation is CASSKGQAQHF.

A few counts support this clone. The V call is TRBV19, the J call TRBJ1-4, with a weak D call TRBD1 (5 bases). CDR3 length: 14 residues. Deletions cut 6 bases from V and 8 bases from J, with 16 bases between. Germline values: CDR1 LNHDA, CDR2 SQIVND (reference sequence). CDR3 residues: CASRDTPIGEKLFF. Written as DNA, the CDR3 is TGTGCCAGTAGGGACACTCCAATCGGGGAAAAACTGTTTTTT.

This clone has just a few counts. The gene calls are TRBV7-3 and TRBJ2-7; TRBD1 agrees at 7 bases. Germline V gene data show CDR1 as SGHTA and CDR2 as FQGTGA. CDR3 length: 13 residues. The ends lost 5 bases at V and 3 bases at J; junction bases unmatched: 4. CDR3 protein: CASSPGTDYEQYF. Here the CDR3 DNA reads TGTGCCAGCAGCCCGGGGACAGACTACGAGCAGTACTTC.

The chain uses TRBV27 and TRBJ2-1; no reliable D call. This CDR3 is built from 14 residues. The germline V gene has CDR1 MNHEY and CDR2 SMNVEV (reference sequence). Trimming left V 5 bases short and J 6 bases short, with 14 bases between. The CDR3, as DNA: TGTGCCAGCAGTCCGACGGGCCCAATCAATGAGCAGTTCTTC. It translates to CASSPTGPINEQFF.

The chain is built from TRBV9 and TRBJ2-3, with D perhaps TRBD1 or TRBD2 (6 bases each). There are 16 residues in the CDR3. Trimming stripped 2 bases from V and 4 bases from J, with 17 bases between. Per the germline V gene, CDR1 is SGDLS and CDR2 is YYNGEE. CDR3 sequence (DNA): TGTGCCAGCAGCGTGGGGTCTTCGGGGGCACCAGATACGCAGTATTTT. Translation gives CASSVGSSGAPDTQYF. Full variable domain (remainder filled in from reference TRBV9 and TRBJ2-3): DSGVTQTPKHLITATGQRVTLRCSPRSGDLSVYWYQQSLDQGLQFLIQYYNGEERAKGNILERFSAQQFPDLHSELNLSSLELGDSALYFCASSVGSSGAPDTQYFGPGTRLTVL.

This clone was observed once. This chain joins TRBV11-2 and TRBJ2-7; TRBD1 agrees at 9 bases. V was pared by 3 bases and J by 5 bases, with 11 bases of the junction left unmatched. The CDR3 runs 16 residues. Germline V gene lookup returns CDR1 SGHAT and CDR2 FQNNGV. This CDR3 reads CASSFGPGTGSNEQYF. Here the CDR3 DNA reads TGTGCCAGCAGCTTCGGCCCGGGGACAGGGTCCAACGAGCAGTACTTC.

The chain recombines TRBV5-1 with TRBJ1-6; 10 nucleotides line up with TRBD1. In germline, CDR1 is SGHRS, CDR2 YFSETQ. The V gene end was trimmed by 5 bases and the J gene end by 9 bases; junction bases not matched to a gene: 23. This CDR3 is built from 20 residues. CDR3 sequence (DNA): TGCGCCAGCAGGGTCTCGTGGACAGGGGGTAATCTTGACGGGGTTTCACCCCTCCACTTT. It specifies CASRVSWTGGNLDGVSPLHF.

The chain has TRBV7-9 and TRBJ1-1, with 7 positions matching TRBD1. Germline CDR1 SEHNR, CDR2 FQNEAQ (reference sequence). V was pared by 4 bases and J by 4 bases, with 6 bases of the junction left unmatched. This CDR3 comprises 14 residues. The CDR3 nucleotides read TGTGCCAGCAGCTCCGATACAGGGGTCACTGAAGCTTTCTTT. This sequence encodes CASSSDTGVTEAFF.